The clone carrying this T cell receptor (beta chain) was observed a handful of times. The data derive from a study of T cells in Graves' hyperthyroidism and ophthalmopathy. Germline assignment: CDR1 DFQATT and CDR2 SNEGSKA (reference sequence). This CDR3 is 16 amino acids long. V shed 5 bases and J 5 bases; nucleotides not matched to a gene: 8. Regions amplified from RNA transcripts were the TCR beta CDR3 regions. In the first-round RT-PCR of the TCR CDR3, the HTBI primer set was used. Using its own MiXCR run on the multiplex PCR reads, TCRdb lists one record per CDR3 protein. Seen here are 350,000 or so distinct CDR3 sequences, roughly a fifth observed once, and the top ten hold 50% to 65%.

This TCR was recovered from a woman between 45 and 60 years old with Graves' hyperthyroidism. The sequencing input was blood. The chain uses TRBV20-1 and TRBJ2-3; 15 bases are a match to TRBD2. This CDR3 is CSALGLAGGSEDTQYF. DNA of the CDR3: TGCAGTGCTTTGGGACTAGCGGGGGGCAGTGAAGATACGCAGTATTTT.